The 13 T cell receptor beta chains reported below all come from one sample, sequenced in a study of cytomegalovirus exposure and HLA in healthy donors (dated 2017 in TCRdb). The method was the immunoSEQ multiplex PCR assay. A mixture of 60 forward primers for TCR Vbeta segments and 13 reverse primers for TCR Jbeta segments was used in the multiplex PCR. TCRdb limited this immuneACCESS table to in-frame rearrangements with V and J called. A share of clones is missing; checked studies link under half to unresolved V genes, and the rest is unexplained. For this sample there are 130,000 to 150,000 clones; 60% to 85% appear just once. 6.8% of the sample goes to the ten largest clones. The specimen sequenced was PBMCs. Receptor source: a man aged 40-49 years in good health and CMV-seropositive.

This clone was detected only once. The V gene is TRBV5-1, the J gene TRBJ2-3, with D unresolved. The CDR3 spans 15 residues. Germline CDR1 reads SGHRS; CDR2 reads YFSETQ. Deletions cut 4 bases from V and 0 bases from J, with 12 bases between. The CDR3 loop reads CASSTSRTSTDTQYF. The CDR3 bases are TGCGCCAGCAGCACGAGCCGTACGAGCACAGATACGCAGTATTTT.

As regards this clone: Other DNA sequences of this sample code for an identical CDR3. The rearrangement joins TRBV7-2 to TRBJ1-5; 8 bases match TRBD1. The CDR3 has 15 amino acids. CDR1 is SGHTA and CDR2 is FQGNSA in the germline V gene. After removal of 1 base from V and 7 bases from J, the junction contained 6 bases not matched to a gene. This CDR3 is CASSLEQGAGQPQHF. The CDR3 DNA follows: TGTGCCAGCAGCTTAGAGCAGGGGGCCGGACAGCCCCAGCATTTT.

The chain combines TRBV19 with TRBJ2-7; TRBD2 is a possible D gene (5 bases). Trimming took 1 base from V and 5 from J, leaving 6 bases between them. In germline, CDR1 is LNHDA, CDR2 SQIVND (reference sequence). CDR3 length: 12 amino acids. CDR3 region: CASSIGTHEQYF. The CDR3 DNA is TGTGCCAGTAGTATAGGGACTCACGAGCAGTACTTC. Full variable domain (remainder filled in from reference TRBV19 and TRBJ2-7): DGGITQSPKYLFRKEGQNVTLSCEQNLNHDAMYWYRQDPGQGLRLIYYSQIVNDFQKGDIAEGYSVSREKKESFPLTVTSAQKNPTAFYLCASSIGTHEQYFGPGTRLTVT.

The chain couples TRBV9 to TRBJ2-6, with a possible D match to TRBD2 (6 bases). Trimming took off 3 bases at V and 2 bases at J, with 21 bases between the two ends. This CDR3 spans 19 amino acids. Germline CDR1 SGDLS, CDR2 YYNGEE. The CDR3: CASSAQPGLPFTGANVLTF. DNA of the CDR3: TGTGCCAGCAGCGCCCAACCGGGACTGCCTTTTACTGGGGCCAACGTCCTGACTTTC.

The chain carries TRBV29-1 and TRBJ1-2, with D possibly TRBD1 on 5 matching bases. The germline V gene encodes CDR1 SQVTM and CDR2 ANQGSEA. The CDR3 extends over 13 amino acids. Between the trimmed V and J ends, which lost 4 bases and 0 bases, there was a span of 9 bases. The CDR3 DNA reads TGCAGCGTTGGGACAAACCCTAACTATGGCTACACCTTC. It specifies CSVGTNPNYGYTF.

This chain uses TRBV19 with TRBJ2-2, with a tentative D call TRBD2 (6 bases). Deletions cut 2 bases from V and 5 bases from J, with 12 bases between. Germline V gives CDR1 LNHDA, CDR2 SQIVND (reference sequence). This CDR3 has 15 amino acids. The CDR3 protein is CASSIRLGSTGELFF. The DNA of the CDR3 is TGTGCCAGTAGTATAAGACTAGGTTCGACCGGGGAGCTGTTTTTT.

This clone was found a few times. The genes are TRBV4-3 and TRBJ2-5, with D maybe TRBD2 (6 bases). Germline-derived CDR1 and CDR2 are LGHNA and YSLEER. The V end lost 7 bases, the J end lost 1 base, and 16 bases lay between the germline ends. The CDR3 contains 15 residues. CDR3 sequence reads: CASKSSARRQETQYF. CDR3 DNA: TGCGCCAGCAAATCTAGCGCGAGGCGCCAAGAGACCCAGTACTTC.

The V and J genes are TRBV18 and TRBJ1-1; TRBD1 agrees at 9 bases. The CDR3 contains 15 residues. Germline CDR1 KGHSH, CDR2 LQKENI. V shed 2 bases and J 0 bases; nucleotides not matched to a gene: 1. CDR3 coding DNA: TGTGCCAGCTCACCAGACAGGGGGGTGAACACTGAAGCTTTCTTT. Translated, it gives CASSPDRGVNTEAFF.

The chain is built from TRBV2 and TRBJ1-5, with TRBD1 identical over 7 bases. Germline loops: CDR1 SNHLY, CDR2 FYNNEI. With 5 bases clipped from V and 6 bases from J, the junction kept 7 bases outside the gene matches. The CDR3 is made up of 14 amino acids. The CDR3, as DNA: TGTGCCAGCAGTATGGAGGGGGCTGGTCAGCCCCAGCATTTT. Translation: CASSMEGAGQPQHF.

This chain links TRBV2 with TRBJ2-4; 7 bases align to TRBD1. The CDR3 extends over 16 amino acids. J was trimmed by 1 base and V by 3 bases; bases with no gene match: 6. The V gene's germline CDR1 is SNHLY and CDR2 FYNNEI. As DNA, the CDR3 is TGTGCCAGCAGTGACAACAGGGGTTCGGCCAAAAACATTCAGTACTTC. Translation: CASSDNRGSAKNIQYF.

The chain has TRBV19 and TRBJ2-2; possible D gene TRBD2, 5 bases. The germline V gene has CDR1 LNHDA and CDR2 SQIVND (reference sequence). The CDR3 runs 15 residues. Trimming cost V 3 bases and J 5 bases, with 13 bases left between them. The CDR3 sequence is CASSIDGRRTGELFF. DNA for the CDR3: TGTGCCAGTAGTATTGATGGGAGAAGGACCGGGGAGCTGTTTTTT.

The J gene is TRBJ2-3, the V gene TRBV13; 13 nucleotides match TRBD2. V dropped 5 bases and J dropped 5; count of bases not matched to a gene: 10. The CDR3 contains 17 residues. Germline CDR1 and CDR2: PRHDT and FYEKMQ (reference sequence). The CDR3 reads CASSDPGLAGQIDTQYF. The CDR3 DNA follows: TGTGCCAGCAGCGATCCGGGACTAGCGGGACAGATAGATACGCAGTATTTT.

This clone appeared once. The chain is built from TRBV11-2 and TRBJ1-2; possibly TRBD1 for D (5 bases). CDR1 and CDR2 (germline): SGHAT, FQNNGV. The CDR3 covers 15 residues. Trimming shortened V by 1 base and J by 3 bases, and 12 bases separated the two germline ends. The CDR3 bases are TGTGCCAGCAGCTTAGTTACCGACAGTTACTATGGCTACACCTTC. Encoded protein: CASSLVTDSYYGYTF.